The 23 T cell receptor beta chains below were found in one sample sequenced in a study of T cell responses to AZD1222 COVID-19 vaccine. Clones were sequenced by immunoSEQ multiplex PCR, and TCRdb holds only the in-frame ones, with some missing. The sample consists of fewer than 180,000 clones, under 95% of them appearing once. The sample here was peripheral blood, taken 28 days after the second AZD1222 dose. These receptors were taken from an adult who received the AZD1222 COVID-19 vaccine.

The chain joins TRBV6-7 to TRBJ2-1; TRBD2 matches at 10 bases. Being an ORF, TRBV6-7 has a function that is uncertain. J was trimmed by 4 bases and V by 8 bases; bases with no gene match: 5. The CDR3 spans 14 residues. CDR3 nucleotide sequence: TGTGCCAGCCTAACTAGCGGGGCATACAATGAGCAGTTCTTC. Protein product: CASLTSGAYNEQFF.

As for this clone: Additional DNA sequences in this sample encode the identical CDR3. Here the CDR3 reads CASSLGLADSYEQYF. The CDR3 DNA reads as TGCGCCAGCAGCTTGGGGCTAGCGGACTCCTACGAGCAGTACTTC. This chain uses TRBV5-1 with TRBJ2-7; 7 bases agree with TRBD2. The CDR3 contains 15 residues. Germline assignment: CDR1 SGHRS and CDR2 YFSETQ. The ends lost 0 bases at V and 0 bases at J; junction bases unmatched: 3.

At least ten counts were recorded for this clone. The genes are TRBV10-1 and TRBJ1-2, with unresolved D. Trimming removed 7 bases at V and 8 bases at J, with 5 bases between. CDR3 length: 9 residues. Germline lookup yields CDR1 WNHNN and CDR2 SYGVQD (reference sequence). CDR3 nucleotide sequence: TGCGCCAGCAAGGTCGGCTACACCTTC. Encoded protein: CASKVGYTF.

This clone has a handful of counts. The gene calls are TRBV3-1 (or the pseudogene TRBV3-2) and TRBJ1-2, with 8 bases that match TRBD1. V lost 2 bases and J lost 8; bases outside the gene matches: 4. CDR1 is LGHDT, CDR2 YNNKEL, per germline (reference sequence). The length of the CDR3 is 13 residues. The CDR3 DNA reads TGTGCCAGCAGCCAACGGACAGGGAACGGCTACACCTTC. This translates into CASSQRTGNGYTF.

The V call is TRBV6-1, the J call TRBJ1-5; possibly TRBD1 for D (6 bases). V lost 2 bases and J 0 bases, leaving 11 bases between the germline ends. The germline V gene has CDR1 MNHNS and CDR2 SASEGT. The CDR3 has 16 amino acids. CDR3 region: CASSEKGGLSNQPQHF. The CDR3 DNA follows: TGTGCCAGCAGTGAAAAGGGGGGTCTTAGCAATCAGCCCCAGCATTTT.

The genes are TRBV12-3 or TRBV12-4 and TRBJ2-5; the D is unclear. The CDR3 is 13 residues long. With 6 bases removed from V and 0 bases from J, the gap between germline ends came to 8 bases. The CDR3 coding sequence is TGTGCCAGCAGCGAGCGTAACCAAGAGACCCAGTACTTC. This codes for CASSERNQETQYF.

This clone was counted a single time. The rearrangement links TRBV9 to TRBJ2-7; perhaps TRBD1 as D (6 bases). The CDR3 length is 15 residues. Looked up from germline, CDR1 is SGDLS and CDR2 is YYNGEE. V lost 2 bases to trimming and J lost 7 bases, with 19 bases between them. This chain's CDR3 is CASSVLGASLGEQYF. The CDR3 DNA reads as TGTGCCAGCAGCGTCCTGGGGGCGTCTCTGGGGGAGCAGTACTTC.

The genes are TRBV4-3 and TRBJ2-3; 8 nucleotides agree with TRBD2. V lost 0 bases and J lost 1; bases outside the gene matches: 3. The CDR3 spans 16 residues. CDR1 and CDR2 from the germline V gene are LGHNA and YSLEER. The CDR3 here is CASSQDRTSRTDTQYF. The CDR3 nucleotides are TGCGCCAGCAGCCAAGATCGGACTAGCCGCACAGATACGCAGTATTTT.

This clone was counted once. The gene calls are TRBV27 and TRBJ2-2, with D possibly being TRBD2 (6 bases). Deletions cut 5 bases from V and 8 bases from J, with 21 bases between. Per the germline V gene, CDR1 is MNHEY and CDR2 is SMNVEV (reference sequence). CDR3 length equals 16 residues. The CDR3 sequence: CASSHELAPRAGELFF. CDR3 sequence (DNA): TGTGCCAGCAGTCACGAACTAGCCCCCAGGGCTGGGGAGCTGTTTTTT.

V gene TRBV28 combines with J gene TRBJ2-6; 11 positions agree with TRBD1. Germline assignment: CDR1 MDHEN and CDR2 SYDVKM. The CDR3 is 15 residues long. V lost 7 bases to trimming and J lost 4 bases; unmatched junction nucleotides: 3. The CDR3 nucleotides read TGTGCCAGCACCGGACAGGGGGCCGGGGCCAACGTCCTGACTTTC. Protein: CASTGQGAGANVLTF.

V and J are TRBV7-2 and TRBJ2-1; TRBD1 matches 7 bases. Germline V gives CDR1 SGHTA, CDR2 FQGNSA. Trimming removed 5 bases from V and 8 bases from J; junction bases left unmatched: 12. CDR3 length: 15 residues. The CDR3 here is CASSPDRPFIDEQFF. The CDR3 bases are TGTGCCAGCAGCCCGGACAGGCCTTTTATCGATGAGCAGTTCTTC.

The rearrangement links TRBV27 to TRBJ2-7; TRBD1 might be the D (6 bases). The V gene lost 3 bases and the J gene lost 2 bases, with 11 bases spanning the gap. The CDR3 extends over 14 amino acids. Germline CDR1 and CDR2: MNHEY and SMNVEV (reference sequence). CDR3 protein: CASSFEQGTYEQYF. The CDR3 DNA follows: TGTGCCAGCAGTTTCGAGCAGGGGACCTACGAGCAGTACTTC.

Comments on this clone: One end of the junction does not line up with germline, which may come from a read error. This chain links TRBV19 with TRBJ2-7, with 7 positions matching TRBD1. The CDR3 spans 12 residues. The germline V gene has CDR1 LNHDA and CDR2 SQIVND (reference sequence). CDR3 region: CASSSNPDRPSF. The CDR3 nucleotides are TGTGCCAGTAGTAGCAATCCGGACAGGCCAAGCTTC. Based on the CDR3 plus reference TRBV19 and TRBJ2-7, the full variable domain is DGGITQSPKYLFRKEGQNVTLSCEQNLNHDAMYWYRQDPGQGLRLIYYSQIVNDFQKGDIAEGYSVSREKKESFPLTVTSAQKNPTAFYLCASSSNPDRPSFGPGTRLTVT.

The gene calls are TRBV10-1 and TRBJ2-3, with 10 bases identical to TRBD1. This CDR3 contains 16 residues. V shed 6 bases and J 4 bases; nucleotides not matched to a gene: 10. In germline, CDR1 is WNHNN, CDR2 SYGVQD (reference sequence). The CDR3 DNA follows: TGCGCCAGCAGCCCCCGGGACAGGGGATTGTCAGATACGCAGTATTTT. It encodes CASSPRDRGLSDTQYF.

The rearrangement uses TRBV6-5 and TRBJ2-7; TRBD1 agrees at 8 bases. Losses at the gene ends were 6 bases for V and 4 bases for J; bases not matched to a gene: 5. The CDR3 has 13 amino acids. Per the germline V gene, CDR1 is MNHEY and CDR2 is SVGAGI. This chain's CDR3 is CASREGQVYEQYF. In DNA, the CDR3 is TGTGCCAGCAGGGAGGGACAGGTGTACGAGCAGTACTTC.

In its sample, this clone was seen a few times. This chain connects TRBV12-3 or TRBV12-4 to TRBJ1-2; D not certain. The CDR3 is made up of 13 amino acids. Deletions cut 4 bases from V and 4 bases from J, with 10 bases between. The CDR3 nucleotides are TGTGCCAGCAGTTCCGTGGAGAGCTATGGCTACACCTTC. It specifies CASSSVESYGYTF.

This clone was seen only once. The gene calls are TRBV30 and TRBJ2-7, with D possibly matching TRBD2 (6 bases). CDR3 length: 14 residues. Trimming shortened V by 0 bases and J by 3 bases, and 12 bases separated the two germline ends. Germline values: CDR1 GTSNPN, CDR2 SVGIG (reference sequence). CDR3 bases: TGTGCCTGGAGTGTACTCCGGCGGGACTACGAGCAGTACTTC. Protein product: CAWSVLRRDYEQYF.

The V and J genes are TRBV4-1 and TRBJ2-1; D is uncertain. The CDR3 has 18 residues. Deletions cut 0 bases from V and 0 bases from J, with 15 bases between. Germline V gene lookup returns CDR1 MGHRA and CDR2 YSYEKL. In DNA form, the CDR3 reads TGCGCCAGCAGCCAAGAGGTCTTCATTTTAAGCTCCTACAATGAGCAGTTCTTC. Protein sequence: CASSQEVFILSSYNEQFF.

This clone has only one observation. The chain recombines TRBV7-2 with TRBJ2-7; D is uncertain. The germline V gene encodes CDR1 SGHTA and CDR2 FQGNSA. The CDR3 totals 15 residues. With 0 bases removed from V and 2 bases from J, the gap between germline ends came to 11 bases. CDR3 DNA: TGTGCCAGCAGCTTAGCATGGACGCATACCTACGAGCAGTACTTC. Translation: CASSLAWTHTYEQYF.

The rearrangement links TRBV30 to TRBJ2-1, with a weak D call TRBD2 (6 bases). This CDR3 spans 13 amino acids. Trimming shortened V by 5 bases and J by 10 bases, and 18 bases separated the two germline ends. In germline, CDR1 is GTSNPN, CDR2 SVGIG (reference sequence). Written as DNA, the CDR3 is TGTGCCTGGCTTCCCAAATGGGCGGGAGAGCAGTTCTTC. This codes for CAWLPKWAGEQFF.

The chain has TRBV30 and TRBJ1-4, with TRBD1 matching 7 bases. Trimming cost V 1 base and J 7 bases; bases outside gene matches: 6. Germline V CDR1 and CDR2: GTSNPN, SVGIG (reference sequence). This CDR3 has 14 amino acids. In nucleotides, the CDR3 is TGTGCCTGGAGTGATCGACAGGGTTTTGAAAAACTGTTTTTT. It specifies CAWSDRQGFEKLFF.

V usage is TRBV14 and J usage is TRBJ2-1; D unclear. The V gene's germline CDR1 is SGHDN and CDR2 FVKESK. Trimming stripped 0 bases from V and 4 bases from J, with 10 bases between. This CDR3 has 15 amino acids. This CDR3 reads CASSQDSQVYNEQFF. In DNA, the CDR3 is TGTGCCAGCAGCCAAGATAGTCAAGTATACAATGAGCAGTTCTTC.

The chain combines TRBV30 with TRBJ2-1; D remains unclear. From germline, CDR1 is GTSNPN and CDR2 SVGIG (reference sequence). The CDR3 loop spans 12 amino acids. V lost 0 bases to trimming and J lost 12 bases, with 12 bases between them. In nucleotides, the CDR3 is TGTGCCTGGAGTGTAGGGTCCGAGCGGCAGTTCTTC. It specifies CAWSVGSERQFF. The entire variable domain, with the rest obtained from reference TRBV30 and TRBJ2-1, is as follows: SQTIHQWPATLVQPVGSPLSLECTVEGTSNPNLYWYRQAAGRGLQLLFYSVGIGQISSEVPQNLSASRPQDRQFILSSKKLLLSDSGFYLCAWSVGSERQFFGPGTRLTVL.